This T cell receptor (beta chain) was recovered during a study of blood T cell repertoires in COVID-19. Measured with immunoSEQ multiplex PCR; TCRdb has only the in-frame clones, and not every one. The sample yields fewer than 80,000 clones, less than 75% seen once. V gave up 4 bases and J gave up 6 bases; unmatched junction bases: 4. This CDR3 is 15 amino acids long. Germline-derived CDR1 and CDR2 are MNHEY and SVGAGI. The sequence came from a man aged 55 to 70 with acute or convalescent COVID-19. The chain has TRBV6-5 and TRBJ2-1; 12 bases fit TRBD2. The source material was peripheral blood. The CDR3 region has the DNA TGTGCCAGCAGTTCGCTAGCGGGAGGGCCCAATGAGCAGTTCTTC. Protein product: CASSSLAGGPNEQFF.